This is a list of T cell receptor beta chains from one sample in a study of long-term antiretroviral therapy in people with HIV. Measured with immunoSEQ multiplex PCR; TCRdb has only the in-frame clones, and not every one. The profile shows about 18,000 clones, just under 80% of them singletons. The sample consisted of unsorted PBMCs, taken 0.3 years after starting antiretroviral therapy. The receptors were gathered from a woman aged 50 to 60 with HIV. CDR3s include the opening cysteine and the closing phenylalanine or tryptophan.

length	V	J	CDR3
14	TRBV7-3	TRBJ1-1	CASSFGGRNTEAFF
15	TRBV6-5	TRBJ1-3	CASRRDSGSGNTIYF
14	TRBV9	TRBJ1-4	CASSPTGVGEKLFF
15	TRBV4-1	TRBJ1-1	CASSQPTGSNTEAFF
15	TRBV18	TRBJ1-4	CASSPRDFKNEKLFF
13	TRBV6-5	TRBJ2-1	CASSPGTVNEQFF
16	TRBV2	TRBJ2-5	CASSVRTSVGRETQYF
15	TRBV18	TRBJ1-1	CASSPLDRGGTEAFF
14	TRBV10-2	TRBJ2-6	CASAPAAGANVLTF
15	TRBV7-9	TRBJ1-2	CASSSWTGRSYGYTF
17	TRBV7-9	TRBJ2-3	CASSLGTGFTITDTQYF
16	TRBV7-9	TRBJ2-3	CASSLGKAGSSDTQYF
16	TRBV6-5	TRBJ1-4	CASSSGPGGASEKLFF
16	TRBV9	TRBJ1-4	CASGTGERATNEKLFF
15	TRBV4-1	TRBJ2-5	CASRPTGGSQETQYF
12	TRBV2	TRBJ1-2	CARRGQSYGYTF
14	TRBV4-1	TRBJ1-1	CASSPILRDREAFF
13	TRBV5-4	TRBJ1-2	CASSREPPYGYTF
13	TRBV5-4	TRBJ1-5	CASSSGGTQPQHF
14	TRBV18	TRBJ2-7	CASSPDRGKYEQYF
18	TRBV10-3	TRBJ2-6	CAIRGSGREDSGANVLTF
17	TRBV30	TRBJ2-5	CAWTQLAGQGAQETQYF
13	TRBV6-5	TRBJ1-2	CASSWTAEYGYTF
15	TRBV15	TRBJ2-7	CATSTGTGGSYEQYF
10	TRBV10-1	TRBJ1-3	CASSEFPIYF
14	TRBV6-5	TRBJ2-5	CASSYNQQGGTQYF
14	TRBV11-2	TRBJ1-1	CASSLGENPLGAFF
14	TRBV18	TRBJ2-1	CASSPGGNYNEQFF
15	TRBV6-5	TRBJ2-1	CASSNGGPGWDEQFF
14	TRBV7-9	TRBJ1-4	CASSRDRENEKLFF
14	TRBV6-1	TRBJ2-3	CASSDRYGTDTQYF
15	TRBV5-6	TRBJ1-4	CASSLGWTGHEKLFF
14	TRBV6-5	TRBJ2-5	CASYSFSSWETQYF
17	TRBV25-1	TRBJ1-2	CASSEGGQGESRYGYTF
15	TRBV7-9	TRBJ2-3	CASSIDRDGTDTQYF
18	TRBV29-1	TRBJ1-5	CSVEDHRRGRECNQPQHF
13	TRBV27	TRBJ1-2	CASSLRTGYGYTF
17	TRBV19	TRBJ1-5	CASSIGSGRDSNQPQHF
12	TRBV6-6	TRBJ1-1	CASSTTGTEAFF
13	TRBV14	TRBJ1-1	CASSLRDGGLAFF
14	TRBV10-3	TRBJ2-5	CAISESTGQETQYF
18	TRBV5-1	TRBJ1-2	CASSLGPGQGGNTLGYTF
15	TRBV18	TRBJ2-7	CASSPGLAGTYEQYF
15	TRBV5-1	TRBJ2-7	CASSPLLDFPYEQYF
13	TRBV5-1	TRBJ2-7	CASSWDRAYEQYF
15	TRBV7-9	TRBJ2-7	CASSLTSGTTYEQYF
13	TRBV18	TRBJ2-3	CASSPGGTDTQYF
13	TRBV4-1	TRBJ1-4	CASSQGGDEKLFF